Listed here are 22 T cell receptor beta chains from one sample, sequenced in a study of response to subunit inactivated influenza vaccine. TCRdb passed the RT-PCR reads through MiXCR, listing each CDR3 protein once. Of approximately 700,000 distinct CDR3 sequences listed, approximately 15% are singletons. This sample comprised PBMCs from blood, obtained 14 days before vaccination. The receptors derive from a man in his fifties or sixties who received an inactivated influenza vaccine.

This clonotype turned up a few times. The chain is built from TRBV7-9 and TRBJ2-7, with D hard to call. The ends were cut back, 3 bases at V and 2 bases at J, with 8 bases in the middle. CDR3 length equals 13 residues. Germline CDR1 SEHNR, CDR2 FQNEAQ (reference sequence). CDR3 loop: CASSFTVPYEQYF. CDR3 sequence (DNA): TGTGCCAGCAGCTTCACTGTTCCCTACGAGCAGTACTTC.

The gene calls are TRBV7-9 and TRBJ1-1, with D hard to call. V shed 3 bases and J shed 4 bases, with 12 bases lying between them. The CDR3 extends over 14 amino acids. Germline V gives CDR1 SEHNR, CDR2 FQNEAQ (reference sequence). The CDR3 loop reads CASSFFMAGTEAFF. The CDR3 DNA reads TGTGCCAGCAGCTTCTTTATGGCGGGCACTGAAGCTTTCTTT.

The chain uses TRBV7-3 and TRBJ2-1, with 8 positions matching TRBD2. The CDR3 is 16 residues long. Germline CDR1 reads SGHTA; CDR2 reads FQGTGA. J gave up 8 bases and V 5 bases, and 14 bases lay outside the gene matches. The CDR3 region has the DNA TGTGCCAGCAGCCCCCTGGCGAGCGGGAGTCGCCATGAGCAGTTCTTC. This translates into CASSPLASGSRHEQFF.

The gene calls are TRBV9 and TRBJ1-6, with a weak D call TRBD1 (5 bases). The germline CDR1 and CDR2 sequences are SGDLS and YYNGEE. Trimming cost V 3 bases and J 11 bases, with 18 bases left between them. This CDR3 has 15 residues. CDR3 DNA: TGTGCCAGCAGCGAGCAAGGGACTGACGTAACACCCCTCCACTTT. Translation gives CASSEQGTDVTPLHF.

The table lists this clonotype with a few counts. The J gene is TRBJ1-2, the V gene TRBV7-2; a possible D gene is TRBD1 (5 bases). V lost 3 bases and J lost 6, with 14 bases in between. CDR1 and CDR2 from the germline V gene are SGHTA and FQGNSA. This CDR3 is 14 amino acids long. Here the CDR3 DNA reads TGTGCCAGCAGCTTCGGGACGCTCCTTGATGGCTACACCTTC. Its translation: CASSFGTLLDGYTF.

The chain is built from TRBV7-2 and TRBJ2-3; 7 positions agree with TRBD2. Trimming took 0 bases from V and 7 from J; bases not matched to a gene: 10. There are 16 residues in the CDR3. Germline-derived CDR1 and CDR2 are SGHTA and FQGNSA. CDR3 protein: CASSLAGGGTINTQYF. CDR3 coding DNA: TGTGCCAGCAGCTTAGCGGGCGGGGGTACGATAAATACGCAGTATTTT.

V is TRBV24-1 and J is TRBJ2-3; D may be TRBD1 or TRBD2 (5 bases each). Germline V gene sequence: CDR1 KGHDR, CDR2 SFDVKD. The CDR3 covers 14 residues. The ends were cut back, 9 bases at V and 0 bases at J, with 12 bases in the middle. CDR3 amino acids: CATRGGASTDTQYF. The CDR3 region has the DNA TGTGCCACCCGTGGGGGAGCTAGCACAGATACGCAGTATTTT.

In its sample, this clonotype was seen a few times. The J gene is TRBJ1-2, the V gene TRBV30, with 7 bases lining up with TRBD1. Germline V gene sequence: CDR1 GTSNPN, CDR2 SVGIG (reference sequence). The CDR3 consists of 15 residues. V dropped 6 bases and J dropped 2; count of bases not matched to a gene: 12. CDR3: CACPLRDSLNYGYTF. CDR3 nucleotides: TGTGCCTGTCCCCTCAGGGACAGCCTAAACTATGGCTACACCTTC.

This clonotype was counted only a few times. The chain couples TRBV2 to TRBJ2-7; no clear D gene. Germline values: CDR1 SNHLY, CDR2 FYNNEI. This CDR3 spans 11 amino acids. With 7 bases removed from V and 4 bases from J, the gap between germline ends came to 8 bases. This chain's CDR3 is CASKEAYEQYF. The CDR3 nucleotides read TGTGCCAGCAAAGAAGCGTACGAGCAGTACTTC.

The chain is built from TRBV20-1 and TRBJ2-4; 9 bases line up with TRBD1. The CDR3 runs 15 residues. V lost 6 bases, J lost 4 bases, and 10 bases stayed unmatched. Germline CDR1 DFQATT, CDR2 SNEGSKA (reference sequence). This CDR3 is CSALSPGTGKNIQYF. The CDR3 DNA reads TGCAGTGCGCTAAGCCCCGGGACAGGGAAAAACATTCAGTACTTC.

CDR3 bases: TGTGCCACCAGCAGAGATGCGGACCTAGCGGCGTTCTTC. Residues: CATSRDADLAAFF. The chain employs TRBV15 and TRBJ2-1; 7 nucleotides agree with TRBD2. The V segment lost 0 bases and the J segment 15 bases; nucleotides outside the gene matches: 8. From germline, CDR1 is LNHNV and CDR2 YYDKDF (reference sequence). The length of the CDR3 is 13 residues.

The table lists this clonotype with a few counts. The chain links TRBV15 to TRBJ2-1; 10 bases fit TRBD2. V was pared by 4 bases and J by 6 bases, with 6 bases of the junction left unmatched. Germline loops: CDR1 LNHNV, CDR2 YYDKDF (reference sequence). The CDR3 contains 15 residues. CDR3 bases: TGTGCCACCAGCATTAGCGGGAGGCCTCTCAATGAGCAGTTCTTC. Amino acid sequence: CATSISGRPLNEQFF.

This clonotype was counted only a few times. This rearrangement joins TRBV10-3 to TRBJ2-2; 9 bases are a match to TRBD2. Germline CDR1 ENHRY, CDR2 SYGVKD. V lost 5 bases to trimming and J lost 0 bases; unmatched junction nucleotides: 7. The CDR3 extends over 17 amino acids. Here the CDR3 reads CAISSSGGRSNTGELFF. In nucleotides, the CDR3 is TGTGCCATCAGTTCCAGCGGGGGGCGTTCGAACACCGGGGAGCTGTTTTTT.

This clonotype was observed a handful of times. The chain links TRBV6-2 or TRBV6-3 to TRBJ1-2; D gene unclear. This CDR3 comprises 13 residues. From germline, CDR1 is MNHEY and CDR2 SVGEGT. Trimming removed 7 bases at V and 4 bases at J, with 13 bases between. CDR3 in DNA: TGTGCCAGCAAAGCGGGAGGAGGCTATGGCTACACCTTC. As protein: CASKAGGGYGYTF.

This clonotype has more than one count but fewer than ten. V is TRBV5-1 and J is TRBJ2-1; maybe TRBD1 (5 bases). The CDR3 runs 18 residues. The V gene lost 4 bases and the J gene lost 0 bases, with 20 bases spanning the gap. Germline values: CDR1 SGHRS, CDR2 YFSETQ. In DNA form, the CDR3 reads TGCGCCAGCAGCCCCGGCACTCGACAGATCAGCTCCTACAATGAGCAGTTCTTC. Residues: CASSPGTRQISSYNEQFF.

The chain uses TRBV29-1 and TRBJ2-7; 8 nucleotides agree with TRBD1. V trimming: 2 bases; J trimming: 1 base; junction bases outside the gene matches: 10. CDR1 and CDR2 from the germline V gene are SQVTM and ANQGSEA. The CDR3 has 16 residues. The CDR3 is CSVETSGTGPSYEQYF. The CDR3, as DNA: TGCAGCGTTGAAACCTCCGGGACAGGCCCTTCCTACGAGCAGTACTTC.

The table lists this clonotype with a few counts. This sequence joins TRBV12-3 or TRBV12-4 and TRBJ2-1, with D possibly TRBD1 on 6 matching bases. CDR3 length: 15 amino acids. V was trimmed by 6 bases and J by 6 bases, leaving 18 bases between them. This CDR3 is CASSHGYRATNEQFF. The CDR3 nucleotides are TGTGCCAGCAGCCATGGCTACAGGGCGACCAATGAGCAGTTCTTC.

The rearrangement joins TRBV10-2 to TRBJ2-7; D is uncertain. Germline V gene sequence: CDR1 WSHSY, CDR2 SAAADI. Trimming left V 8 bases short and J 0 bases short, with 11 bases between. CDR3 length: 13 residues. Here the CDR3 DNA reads TGCGCCAGCCTTAACCCCGTCTCCTACGAGCAGTACTTC. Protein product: CASLNPVSYEQYF.

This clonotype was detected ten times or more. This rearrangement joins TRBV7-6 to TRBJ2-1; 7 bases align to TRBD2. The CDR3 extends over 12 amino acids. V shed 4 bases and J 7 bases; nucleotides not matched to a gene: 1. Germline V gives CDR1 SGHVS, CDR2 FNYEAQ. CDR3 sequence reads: CASSSGGNEQFF. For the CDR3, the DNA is TGTGCCAGCAGCTCGGGAGGAAATGAGCAGTTCTTC.

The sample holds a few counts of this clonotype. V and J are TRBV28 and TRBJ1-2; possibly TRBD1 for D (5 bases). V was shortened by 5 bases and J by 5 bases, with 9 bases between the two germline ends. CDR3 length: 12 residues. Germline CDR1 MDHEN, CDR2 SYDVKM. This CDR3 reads CASSTGLYGYTF. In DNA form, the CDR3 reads TGTGCCAGCAGTACGGGACTTTATGGCTACACCTTC.

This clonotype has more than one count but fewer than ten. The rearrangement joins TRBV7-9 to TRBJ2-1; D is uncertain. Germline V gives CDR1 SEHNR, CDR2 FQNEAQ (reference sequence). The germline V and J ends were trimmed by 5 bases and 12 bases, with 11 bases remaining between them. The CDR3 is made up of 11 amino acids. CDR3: CASSPSLGQFF. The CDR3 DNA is TGTGCCAGCAGCCCTTCTCTGGGGCAGTTCTTC.

The CDR3 region has the DNA TGCAGCGTTGAATCGGGCCCAGATACGCAGTATTTT. Protein: CSVESGPDTQYF. The chain has TRBV29-1 and TRBJ2-3; D not certain. CDR3 length: 12 amino acids. V was shortened by 2 bases and J by 4 bases, with 7 bases between the two germline ends. CDR1 and CDR2 from the germline V gene are SQVTM and ANQGSEA.